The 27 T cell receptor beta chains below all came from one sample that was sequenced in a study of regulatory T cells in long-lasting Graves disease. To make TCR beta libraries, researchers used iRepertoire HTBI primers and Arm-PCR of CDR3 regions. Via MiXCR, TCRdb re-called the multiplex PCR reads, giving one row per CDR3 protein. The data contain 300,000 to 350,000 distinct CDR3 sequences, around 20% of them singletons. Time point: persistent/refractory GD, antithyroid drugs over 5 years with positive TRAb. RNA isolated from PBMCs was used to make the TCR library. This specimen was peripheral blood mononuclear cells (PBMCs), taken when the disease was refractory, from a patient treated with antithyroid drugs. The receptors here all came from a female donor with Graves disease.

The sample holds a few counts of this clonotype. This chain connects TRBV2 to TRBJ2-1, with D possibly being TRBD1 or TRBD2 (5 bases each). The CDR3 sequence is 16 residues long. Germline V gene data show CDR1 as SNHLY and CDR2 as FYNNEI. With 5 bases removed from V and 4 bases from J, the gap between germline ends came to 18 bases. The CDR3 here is CASSTGNGIRYNEQFF. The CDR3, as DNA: TGTGCCAGCAGTACAGGAAACGGGATCCGATACAATGAGCAGTTCTTC.

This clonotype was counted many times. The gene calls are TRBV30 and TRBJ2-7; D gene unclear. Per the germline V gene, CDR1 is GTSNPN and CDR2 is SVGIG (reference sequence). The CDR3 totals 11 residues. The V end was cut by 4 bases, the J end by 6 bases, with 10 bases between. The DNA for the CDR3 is TGTGCCTGGACCACTGGACGCGAGCAGTACTTC. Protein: CAWTTGREQYF.

The CDR3: CSATSGIVYEQFF. DNA of the CDR3: TGCAGTGCTACTAGCGGGATAGTCTATGAGCAGTTCTTC. V and J are TRBV20-1 and TRBJ2-1; 9 bases match TRBD2. The ends lost 4 bases at V and 8 bases at J; junction bases unmatched: 6. The CDR3 spans 13 residues. The germline CDR1 and CDR2 sequences are DFQATT and SNEGSKA (reference sequence).

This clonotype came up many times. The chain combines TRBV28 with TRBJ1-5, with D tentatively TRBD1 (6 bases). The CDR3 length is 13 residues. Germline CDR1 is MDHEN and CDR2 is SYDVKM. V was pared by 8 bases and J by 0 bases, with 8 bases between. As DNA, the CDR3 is TGTGCCAGCGGACAGTATAGCAATCAGCCCCAGCATTTT. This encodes CASGQYSNQPQHF.

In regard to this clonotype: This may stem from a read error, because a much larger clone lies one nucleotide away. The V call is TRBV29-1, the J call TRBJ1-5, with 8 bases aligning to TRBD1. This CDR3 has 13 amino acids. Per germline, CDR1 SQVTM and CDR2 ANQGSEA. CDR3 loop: CSVGQGLNRPQHF. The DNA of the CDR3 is TGCAGCGTTGGACAGGGGCTCAATCGGCCCCAGCATTTT. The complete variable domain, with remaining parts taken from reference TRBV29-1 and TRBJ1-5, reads SAVISQKPSRDICQRGTSLTIQCQVDSQVTMMFWYRQQPGQSLTLIATANQGSEATYESGFVIDKFPISRPNLTFSTLTVSNMSPEDSSIYLCSVGQGLNRPQHFGDGTRLSIL.

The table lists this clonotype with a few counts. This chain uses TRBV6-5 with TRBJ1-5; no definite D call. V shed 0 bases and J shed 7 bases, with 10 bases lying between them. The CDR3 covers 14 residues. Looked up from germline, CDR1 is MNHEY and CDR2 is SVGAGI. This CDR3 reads CASSYSKWGQPQHF. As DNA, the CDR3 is TGTGCCAGCAGTTACTCGAAGTGGGGACAGCCCCAGCATTTT.

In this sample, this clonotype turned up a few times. The CDR3 protein is CASSPGSGHYEQYF. The CDR3 nucleotides read TGTGCCAGCAGCCCGGGGTCCGGGCACTACGAGCAGTACTTC. The rearrangement joins TRBV9 to TRBJ2-7, with D possibly being TRBD2 (5 bases). The CDR3 loop spans 14 amino acids. CDR1 and CDR2 (germline): SGDLS, YYNGEE. Trimming took 4 bases from V and 3 from J, leaving 14 bases between them. Supplemented by reference TRBV9 and TRBJ2-7, the full variable domain reads DSGVTQTPKHLITATGQRVTLRCSPRSGDLSVYWYQQSLDQGLQFLIQYYNGEERAKGNILERFSAQQFPDLHSELNLSSLELGDSALYFCASSPGSGHYEQYFGPGTRLTVT.

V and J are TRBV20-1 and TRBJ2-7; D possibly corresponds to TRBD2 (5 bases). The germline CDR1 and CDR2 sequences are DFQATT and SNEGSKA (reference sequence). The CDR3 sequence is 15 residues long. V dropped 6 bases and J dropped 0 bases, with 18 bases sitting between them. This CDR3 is CSADPLGGFSYEQYF. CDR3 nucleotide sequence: TGCAGTGCCGACCCGCTTGGCGGGTTCTCCTACGAGCAGTACTTC.

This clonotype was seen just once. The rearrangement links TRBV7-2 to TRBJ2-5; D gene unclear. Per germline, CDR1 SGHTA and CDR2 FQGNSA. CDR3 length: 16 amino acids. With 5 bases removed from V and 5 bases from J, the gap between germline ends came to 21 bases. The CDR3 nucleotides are TGTGCCAGCAGCCCAGGCGTCTCGAGGTTGTTGGAGACCCAGTACTTC. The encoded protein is CASSPGVSRLLETQYF.

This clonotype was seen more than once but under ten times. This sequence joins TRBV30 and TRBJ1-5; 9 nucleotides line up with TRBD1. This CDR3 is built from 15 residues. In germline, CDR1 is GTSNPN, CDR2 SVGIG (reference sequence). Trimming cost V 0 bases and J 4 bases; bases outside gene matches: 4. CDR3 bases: TGTGCCTGGAGTGTCGGACAGGGGCCAAATCAGCCCCAGCATTTT. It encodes CAWSVGQGPNQPQHF.

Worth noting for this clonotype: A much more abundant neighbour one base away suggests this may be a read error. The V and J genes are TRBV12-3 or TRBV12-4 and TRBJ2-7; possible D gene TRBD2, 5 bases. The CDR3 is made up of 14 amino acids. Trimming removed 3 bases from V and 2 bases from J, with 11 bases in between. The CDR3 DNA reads TGTGCCAGCAGTTTCATCCACGGGGCCTACGAGCAGTACTTC. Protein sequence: CASSFIHGAYEQYF.

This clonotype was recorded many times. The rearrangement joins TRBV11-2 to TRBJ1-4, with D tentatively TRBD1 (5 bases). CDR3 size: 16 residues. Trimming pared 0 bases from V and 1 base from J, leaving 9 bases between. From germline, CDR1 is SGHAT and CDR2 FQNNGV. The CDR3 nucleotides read TGTGCCAGCAGCTTAGACAGGGTGGTAACTAATGAAAAACTGTTTTTT. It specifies CASSLDRVVTNEKLFF.

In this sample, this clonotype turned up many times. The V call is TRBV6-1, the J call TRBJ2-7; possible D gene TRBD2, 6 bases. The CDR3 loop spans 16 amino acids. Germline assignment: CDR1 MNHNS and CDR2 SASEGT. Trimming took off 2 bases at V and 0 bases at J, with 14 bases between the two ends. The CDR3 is CASSEYGGTNSYEQYF. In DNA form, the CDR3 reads TGTGCCAGCAGTGAATATGGGGGGACGAACTCCTACGAGCAGTACTTC.

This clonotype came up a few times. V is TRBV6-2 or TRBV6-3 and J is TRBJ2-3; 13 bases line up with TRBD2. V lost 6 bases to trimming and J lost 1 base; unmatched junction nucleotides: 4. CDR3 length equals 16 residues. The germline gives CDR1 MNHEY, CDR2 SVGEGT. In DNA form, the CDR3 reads TGTGCCAGCAGCAAGACTAGCGGGGGGCGCACAGATACGCAGTATTTT. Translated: CASSKTSGGRTDTQYF.

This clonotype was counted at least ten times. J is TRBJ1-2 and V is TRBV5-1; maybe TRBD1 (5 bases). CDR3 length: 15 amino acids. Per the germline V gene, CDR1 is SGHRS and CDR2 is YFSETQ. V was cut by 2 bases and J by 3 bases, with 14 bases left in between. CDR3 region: CASSFRPGEDYGYTF. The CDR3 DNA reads TGCGCCAGCAGCTTTCGGCCGGGGGAAGACTATGGCTACACCTTC.

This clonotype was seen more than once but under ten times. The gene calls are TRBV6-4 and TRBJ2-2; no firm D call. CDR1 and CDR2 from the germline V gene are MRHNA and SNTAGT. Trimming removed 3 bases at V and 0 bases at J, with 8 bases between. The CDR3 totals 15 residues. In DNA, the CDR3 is TGTGCCAGCAGTGAAGGAATTGCGAACACCGGGGAGCTGTTTTTT. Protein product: CASSEGIANTGELFF.

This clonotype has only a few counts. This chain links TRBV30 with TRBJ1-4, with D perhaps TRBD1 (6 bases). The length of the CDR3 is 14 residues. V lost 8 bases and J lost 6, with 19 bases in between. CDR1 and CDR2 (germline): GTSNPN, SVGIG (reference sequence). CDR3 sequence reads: CAQGQHGRYEKLFF. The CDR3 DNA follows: TGTGCCCAAGGACAGCACGGGAGATATGAAAAACTGTTTTTT.

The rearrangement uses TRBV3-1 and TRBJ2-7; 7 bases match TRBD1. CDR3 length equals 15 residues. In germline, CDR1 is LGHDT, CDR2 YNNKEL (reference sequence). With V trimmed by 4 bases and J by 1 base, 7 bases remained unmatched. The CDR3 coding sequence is TGTGCCAGCAGCCTTACCGGGACAGCATCCTACGAGCAGTACTTC. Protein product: CASSLTGTASYEQYF.

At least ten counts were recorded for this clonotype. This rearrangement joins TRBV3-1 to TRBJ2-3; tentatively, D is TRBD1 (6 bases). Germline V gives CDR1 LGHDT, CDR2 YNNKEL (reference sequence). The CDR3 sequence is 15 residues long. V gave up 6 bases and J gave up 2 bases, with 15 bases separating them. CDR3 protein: CASSYSGGFTDTQYF. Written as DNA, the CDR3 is TGTGCCAGCAGTTACTCTGGGGGCTTCACAGATACGCAGTATTTT.

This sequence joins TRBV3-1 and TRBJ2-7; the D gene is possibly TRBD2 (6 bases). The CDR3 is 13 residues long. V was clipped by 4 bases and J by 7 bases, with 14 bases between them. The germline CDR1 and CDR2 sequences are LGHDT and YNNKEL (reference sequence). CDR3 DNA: TGTGCCAGCAGCCTTGGGACTCCCGGGGAGCAGTACTTC. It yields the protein CASSLGTPGEQYF.

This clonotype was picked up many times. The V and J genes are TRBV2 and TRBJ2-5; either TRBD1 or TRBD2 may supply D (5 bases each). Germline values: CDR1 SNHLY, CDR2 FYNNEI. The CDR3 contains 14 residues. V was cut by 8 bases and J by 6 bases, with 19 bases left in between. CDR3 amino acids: CASRSGTLGQTQYF. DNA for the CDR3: TGTGCCAGCCGGTCTGGGACCCTGGGACAGACCCAGTACTTC.

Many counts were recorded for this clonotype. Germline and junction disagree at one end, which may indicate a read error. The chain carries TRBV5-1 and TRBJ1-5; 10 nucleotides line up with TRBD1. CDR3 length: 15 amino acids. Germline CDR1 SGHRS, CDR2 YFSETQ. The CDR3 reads CASSLGQGLNQPQHF. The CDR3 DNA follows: TGTGCCAGCAGTTTGGGACAGGGGTTAAATCAGCCCCAGCATTTT.

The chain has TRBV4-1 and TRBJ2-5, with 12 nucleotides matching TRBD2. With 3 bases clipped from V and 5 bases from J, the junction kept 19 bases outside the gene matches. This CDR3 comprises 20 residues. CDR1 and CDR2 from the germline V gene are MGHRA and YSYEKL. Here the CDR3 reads CASSQGPLLAGGPGAETQYF. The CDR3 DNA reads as TGCGCCAGCAGCCAGGGACCGCTTCTAGCGGGAGGGCCAGGAGCCGAGACCCAGTACTTC.

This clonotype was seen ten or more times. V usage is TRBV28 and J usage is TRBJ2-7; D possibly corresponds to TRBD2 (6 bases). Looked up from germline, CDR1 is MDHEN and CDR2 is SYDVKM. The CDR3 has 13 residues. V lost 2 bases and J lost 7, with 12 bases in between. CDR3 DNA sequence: TGTGCCAGCAGTTTAGGGGGGAGTGAGGAGCAGTACTTC. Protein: CASSLGGSEEQYF.

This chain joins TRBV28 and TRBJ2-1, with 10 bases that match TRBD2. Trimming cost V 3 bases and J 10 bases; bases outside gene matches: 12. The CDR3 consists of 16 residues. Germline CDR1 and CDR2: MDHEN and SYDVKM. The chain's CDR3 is CASSFVFRLAGVEQFF. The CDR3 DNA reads TGTGCCAGCAGTTTTGTTTTCCGGCTAGCGGGAGTCGAGCAGTTCTTC.

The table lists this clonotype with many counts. In DNA, the CDR3 is TGCAGTGCTAGTGGACAGGTTGATGGCTACACCTTC. Protein sequence: CSASGQVDGYTF. The V gene is TRBV20-1, the J gene TRBJ1-2, with 7 bases aligning to TRBD1. V trimming: 3 bases; J trimming: 6 bases; junction bases outside the gene matches: 4. Germline V gives CDR1 DFQATT, CDR2 SNEGSKA (reference sequence). The CDR3 contains 12 residues.

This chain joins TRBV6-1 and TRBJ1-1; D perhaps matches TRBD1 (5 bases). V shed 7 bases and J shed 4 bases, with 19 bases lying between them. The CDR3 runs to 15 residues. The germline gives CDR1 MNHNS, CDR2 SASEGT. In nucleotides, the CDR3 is TGTGCCAGCAAGGGCAGGGTCTTTCTGGGCACTGAAGCTTTCTTT. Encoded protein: CASKGRVFLGTEAFF.